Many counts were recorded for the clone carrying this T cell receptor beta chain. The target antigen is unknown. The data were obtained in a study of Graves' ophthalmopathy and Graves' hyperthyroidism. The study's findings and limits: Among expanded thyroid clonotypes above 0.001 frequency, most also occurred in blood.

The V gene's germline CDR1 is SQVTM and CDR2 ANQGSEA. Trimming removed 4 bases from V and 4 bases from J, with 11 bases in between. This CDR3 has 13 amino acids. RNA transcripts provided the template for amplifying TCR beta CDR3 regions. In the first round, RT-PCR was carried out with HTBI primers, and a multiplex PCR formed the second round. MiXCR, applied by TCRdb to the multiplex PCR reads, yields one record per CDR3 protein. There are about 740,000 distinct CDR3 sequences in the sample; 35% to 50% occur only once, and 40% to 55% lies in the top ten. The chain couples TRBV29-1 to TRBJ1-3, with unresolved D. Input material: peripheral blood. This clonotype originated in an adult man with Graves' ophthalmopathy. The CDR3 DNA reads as TGCAGCGTTGCGGCAGGTAGAGGAAACACCATATATTTT. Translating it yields CSVAAGRGNTIYF.